A selection of T cell receptor beta chains follows, all from one sample in a study of blood T cell repertoires in COVID-19. The protocol was immunoSEQ multiplex PCR, while the TCRdb copy is restricted to in-frame clones and leaves out a portion. The top ten hold 6.5% to 7% of the sample, which has approximately 390,000 clones, 90% seen once. Sequenced: peripheral blood. The receptors here all came from a man aged 18 to 30 with active or convalescent COVID-19. Each CDR3 is given with its conserved first and last residue. Each record gives: V gene, D gene, J gene, CDR3 protein. The D gene is left open where the match is weak.

v_call: TRBV6-5
d_call: NA
j_call: TRBJ2-5
cdr3_aa: CASSYSPGAVETQYF

v_call: TRBV11-3
d_call: NA
j_call: TRBJ2-1
cdr3_aa: CASSADTLSSYNEQFF

v_call: TRBV2
d_call: TRBD1
j_call: TRBJ1-5
cdr3_aa: CASSGQGRNQPQHF

v_call: TRBV10-3
d_call: NA
j_call: TRBJ2-7
cdr3_aa: CAISVSGGDSSYEQYF

v_call: TRBV7-2
d_call: NA
j_call: TRBJ2-2
cdr3_aa: CASSSVWGQLNTGELFF

v_call: TRBV6-1
d_call: TRBD1
j_call: TRBJ1-2
cdr3_aa: CASSETDRGGYGYTF

v_call: TRBV7-8
d_call: NA
j_call: TRBJ1-1
cdr3_aa: CTSSFTQNHEAFF

v_call: TRBV7-3
d_call: TRBD1
j_call: TRBJ1-2
cdr3_aa: CASSPRGQGNSGYTF

v_call: TRBV5-1
d_call: NA
j_call: TRBJ1-1
cdr3_aa: CASSGEGHPNTEAFF

v_call: TRBV13
d_call: TRBD2
j_call: TRBJ2-7
cdr3_aa: CASSLGAVGRAYGQYF

v_call: TRBV19
d_call: TRBD2
j_call: TRBJ2-3
cdr3_aa: CASSIGSGGSDTQYF

v_call: TRBV18
d_call: NA
j_call: TRBJ1-5
cdr3_aa: CASSPIAGSARNQPQHF

v_call: TRBV7-9
d_call: TRBD1
j_call: TRBJ1-4
cdr3_aa: CASSTGTGHEKLFF

v_call: TRBV27
d_call: NA
j_call: TRBJ1-5
cdr3_aa: CASSFGFNQPQHF

v_call: TRBV12-5
d_call: NA
j_call: TRBJ2-2
cdr3_aa: CASGEGIIANTGELFF

v_call: TRBV7-3
d_call: NA
j_call: TRBJ2-1
cdr3_aa: CASSLTADSSYNEQFF